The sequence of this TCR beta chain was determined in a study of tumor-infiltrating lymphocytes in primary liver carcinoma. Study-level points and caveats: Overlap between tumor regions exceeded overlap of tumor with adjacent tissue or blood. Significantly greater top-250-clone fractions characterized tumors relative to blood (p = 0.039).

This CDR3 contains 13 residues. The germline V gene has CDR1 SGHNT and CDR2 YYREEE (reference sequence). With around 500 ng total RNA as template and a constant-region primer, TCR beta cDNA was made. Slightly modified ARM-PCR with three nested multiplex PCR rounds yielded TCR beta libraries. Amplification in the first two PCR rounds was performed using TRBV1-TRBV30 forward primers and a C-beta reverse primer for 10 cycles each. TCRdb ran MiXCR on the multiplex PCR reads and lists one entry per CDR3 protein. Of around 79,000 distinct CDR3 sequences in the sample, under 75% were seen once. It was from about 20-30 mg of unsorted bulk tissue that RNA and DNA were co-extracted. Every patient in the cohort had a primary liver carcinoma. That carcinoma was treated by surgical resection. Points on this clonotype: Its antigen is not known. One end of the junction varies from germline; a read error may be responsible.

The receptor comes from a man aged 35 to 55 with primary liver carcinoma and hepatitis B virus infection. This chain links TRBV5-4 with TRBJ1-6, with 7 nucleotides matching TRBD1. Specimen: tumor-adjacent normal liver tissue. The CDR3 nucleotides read TGTGGCAGCAGCATAGTGCCGGAGGGGGCCCTACACTTT. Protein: CGSSIVPEGALHF.